The present T cell receptor (beta chain) was sequenced within a study of blood T cell repertoires in COVID-19. Measured with immunoSEQ multiplex PCR; TCRdb has only the in-frame clones, and not every one. The sample includes about 230,000 clones, roughly 84% seen only once; the top ten take about 2.3%. CDR3 size: 21 residues. Germline V gives CDR1 LNHDA, CDR2 SQIVND (reference sequence). The V and J ends lost 1 base and 3 bases, in that order; junction bases with no gene match: 23. The material sequenced was peripheral blood. The gene calls are TRBV19 and TRBJ2-7; 8 bases match TRBD1. The source of this sequence is a man in his forties who had recovered from COVID-19. The CDR3 sequence is CASSIAAPRTGKYPALYEQYF. Written as DNA, the CDR3 is TGTGCCAGTAGTATAGCCGCTCCCCGGACAGGGAAGTATCCGGCTCTCTACGAGCAGTACTTC.